This T cell receptor beta chain was identified in a study of T cells in Graves' hyperthyroidism and ophthalmopathy. Study results and limitations: Stable hyperthyroidism was told apart from ophthalmopathy by a model built on 13 V-J features. Model-based prediction identified ophthalmopathy a median about 7 months prior to its onset. Blood also contained most expanded thyroid clonotypes above 0.001.

RNA transcripts were the template for amplifying TCR beta CDR3 regions. During a first-round RT-PCR of the TCR CDR3, the HTBI primer set was used. TCRdb re-derived calls from the multiplex PCR reads in MiXCR, one entry per CDR3 protein. The sample has 500,000 to 800,000 distinct CDR3 sequences; roughly 45% are singletons. As to this clonotype: Its antigen is unidentified.

The CDR3 runs 14 residues. Germline values: CDR1 SGHTA, CDR2 FQGNSA. Orbital computed tomography, thyroid ultrasound, serum thyroxine and TRAb, and clinical symptoms together informed the diagnoses. Sequencing input: peripheral blood or thyroid tissue (not recorded which). This sequence was found in an adult man with Graves' disease, either hyperthyroidism or ophthalmopathy (not recorded which). The chain joins TRBV7-2 to TRBJ1-5; D may be TRBD1 (6 bases). The CDR3 loop is CASRGGHSNQPQHF. The CDR3 nucleotides read TGTGCTAGCCGCGGGGGACATAGCAATCAGCCCCAGCATTTT.